Presented here are 21 T cell receptor beta chains from one specimen sequenced in a study of blood T cell repertoires in COVID-19. Sequencing was performed with immunoSEQ multiplex PCR; in TCRdb, only in-frame clones are kept and a portion is missing. In the table there are tens of thousands of clones, 80% of which are singletons. Input material: peripheral blood. Receptors originate from a woman aged 80 or over with acute or convalescent COVID-19.

The rearrangement uses TRBV28 and TRBJ2-7; D is possibly TRBD1 (5 bases). V lost 1 base and J lost 2, with 15 bases in between. This CDR3 region has 16 residues. Germline CDR1 is MDHEN and CDR2 is SYDVKM. CDR3 nucleotide sequence: TGTGCCAGCAGTTTATATTCGCATTTAGGGGCCTACGAGCAGTACTTC. It encodes CASSLYSHLGAYEQYF.

This chain connects TRBV5-6 to TRBJ2-1, with D unresolved. V was trimmed by 0 bases and J by 3 bases, leaving 13 bases between them. The CDR3 totals 16 residues. The V gene's germline CDR1 is SGHDT and CDR2 YYEEEE. The CDR3 DNA is TGTGCCAGCAGCTTGGGTCCGGTTTCAAACTACAATGAGCAGTTCTTC. Translation gives CASSLGPVSNYNEQFF.

The rearrangement links TRBV5-1 to TRBJ2-1; D not resolved. CDR1 SGHRS and CDR2 YFSETQ come from the germline V gene. V lost 4 bases and J 1 base, leaving 12 bases between the germline ends. The CDR3 is 15 amino acids. CDR3 DNA sequence: TGCGCCAGCAGCCCGGTTTTGCGGTCCTACAATGAGCAGTTCTTC. Protein: CASSPVLRSYNEQFF.

The V call is TRBV18, the J call TRBJ1-4; D uncertain. The germline V gene has CDR1 KGHSH and CDR2 LQKENI. CDR3 length: 19 amino acids. Trimming removed 4 bases from V and 0 bases from J, with 21 bases in between. In nucleotides, the CDR3 is TGTGCCAGCTCACTCACCTGGGGTGAAGCGGGAACAACTAATGAAAAACTGTTTTTT. This encodes CASSLTWGEAGTTNEKLFF. Together with reference TRBV18 and TRBJ1-4, the CDR3 gives the full variable domain: NAGVMQNPRHLVRRRGQEARLRCSPMKGHSHVYWYRQLPEEGLKFMVYLQKENIIDESGMPKERFSAEFPKEGPSILRIQQVVRGDSAAYFCASSLTWGEAGTTNEKLFFGSGTQLSVL.

The chain uses TRBV3-1 (or the pseudogene TRBV3-2) and TRBJ2-3; the match to TRBD2 covers 7 bases. The CDR3 covers 18 residues. Germline V CDR1 and CDR2: LGHDT, YNNKEL (reference sequence). V was pared by 3 bases and J by 4 bases, with 16 bases of the junction left unmatched. CDR3 in DNA: TGTGCCAGCAGCCAGGGTAGTTTTGGCGGGAGAGGCCCAGATACGCAGTATTTT. This gives the protein CASSQGSFGGRGPDTQYF.

V usage is TRBV29-1 and J usage is TRBJ2-7; 11 bases match TRBD2. Unmatched junction bases numbered 8, after V lost 7 bases and J lost 6 bases. Per the germline V gene, CDR1 is SQVTM and CDR2 is ANQGSEA. The length of the CDR3 is 13 residues. CDR3 protein: CSATLAGEVEQYF. The CDR3 DNA sequence: TGCAGCGCAACACTAGCGGGGGAGGTCGAGCAGTACTTC.

The chain is built from TRBV3-1 (or the pseudogene TRBV3-2) and TRBJ1-6, with a tentative D call TRBD1 (5 bases). Germline loops: CDR1 LGHDT, CDR2 YNNKEL (reference sequence). This CDR3 spans 13 amino acids. V gave up 5 bases and J gave up 7 bases, with 9 bases separating them. In nucleotides, the CDR3 is TGTGCCAGCAGCGAAAGGGGCAATTCACCCCTCCACTTT. Translating it yields CASSERGNSPLHF.

The rearrangement links TRBV6-5 to TRBJ2-5; D is unclear. Trimming stripped 5 bases from V and 5 bases from J, with 6 bases between. Germline loops: CDR1 MNHEY, CDR2 SVGAGI. CDR3 length: 11 amino acids. CDR3 sequence (DNA): TGTGCCAGCAGTAACGGGGAGACCCAGTACTTC. Translation gives CASSNGETQYF.

The genes are TRBV27 and TRBJ2-3, with D maybe TRBD1 (5 bases). CDR3 length: 16 amino acids. Trimming left V 1 base short and J 0 bases short, with 11 bases between. CDR1 is MNHEY and CDR2 is SMNVEV in the germline V gene (reference sequence). The chain's CDR3 is CASSLWGETSTDTQYF. The DNA of the CDR3 is TGTGCCAGCAGTTTATGGGGCGAAACTAGCACAGATACGCAGTATTTT.

The J gene is TRBJ1-5, the V gene TRBV27; 9 bases line up with TRBD1. CDR3 size: 15 residues. From germline, CDR1 is MNHEY and CDR2 SMNVEV (reference sequence). Losses at the gene ends were 5 bases for V and 4 bases for J; bases not matched to a gene: 6. The CDR3 sequence: CASSRRGQGNQPQHF. The CDR3 region has the DNA TGTGCCAGCAGTCGGCGGGGACAGGGAAATCAGCCCCAGCATTTT.

CDR3 in amino acids: CASSLHRENTEAFF. The CDR3, as DNA: TGTGCCAGCAGCTTACACAGGGAGAACACTGAAGCTTTCTTT. The chain couples TRBV7-3 to TRBJ1-1, with D possibly matching TRBD1 (6 bases). The V gene lost 2 bases and the J gene lost 1 base, with 8 bases spanning the gap. The CDR3 is made up of 14 amino acids. Germline V gene sequence: CDR1 SGHTA, CDR2 FQGTGA.

The chain uses TRBV19 and TRBJ1-5, with 9 bases fitting TRBD1. The trim removed 6 bases at V and 1 base at J, leaving 4 bases unmatched. The germline CDR1 and CDR2 sequences are LNHDA and SQIVND (reference sequence). CDR3 length equals 15 residues. CDR3 region: CASRGQGLSNQPQHF. CDR3 sequence (DNA): TGTGCCAGTAGAGGACAGGGGTTAAGCAATCAGCCCCAGCATTTT.

This clone showed up just a few times. The CDR3 spells CASSLISHSGANVLTF. The CDR3 region has the DNA TGTGCCAGCAGCTTAATCTCACACTCTGGGGCCAACGTCCTGACTTTC. This rearrangement joins TRBV7-2 to TRBJ2-6, with D unresolved. Trimming cost V 2 bases and J 0 bases, with 8 bases left between them. The CDR3 totals 16 residues. Germline V gene sequence: CDR1 SGHTA, CDR2 FQGNSA.

The V gene is TRBV19, the J gene TRBJ2-5, with 11 positions matching TRBD1. Trimming took 3 bases from V and 9 from J; bases not matched to a gene: 6. The CDR3 sequence is 14 residues long. CDR1 and CDR2 (germline): LNHDA, SQIVND (reference sequence). The CDR3: CASSMDRGLGAQYF. The DNA for the CDR3 is TGTGCCAGTAGTATGGACAGGGGGCTTGGGGCCCAGTACTTC.

The gene calls are TRBV2 and TRBJ2-1, with D uncertain. The V and J ends lost 4 bases and 10 bases respectively, with 5 bases between them. The length of the CDR3 is 10 residues. Germline V gives CDR1 SNHLY, CDR2 FYNNEI. The CDR3 region is CASSVQEQFF. The CDR3 nucleotides read TGTGCCAGCAGTGTACAGGAGCAGTTCTTC.

The V and J genes are TRBV18 and TRBJ2-1, with 13 bases identical to TRBD2. Germline loops: CDR1 KGHSH, CDR2 LQKENI. V gave up 0 bases and J gave up 0 bases; unmatched junction bases: 5. The CDR3 runs to 19 residues. The CDR3 reads CASSPPTSGGFSSYNEQFF. The CDR3 DNA sequence: TGTGCCAGCTCACCACCGACTAGCGGGGGGTTTAGCTCCTACAATGAGCAGTTCTTC. Drawing the rest from reference TRBV18 and TRBJ2-1, the complete variable domain is NAGVMQNPRHLVRRRGQEARLRCSPMKGHSHVYWYRQLPEEGLKFMVYLQKENIIDESGMPKERFSAEFPKEGPSILRIQQVVRGDSAAYFCASSPPTSGGFSSYNEQFFGPGTRLTVL.

A single count supports this clone. This chain links TRBV11-3 with TRBJ2-3; D is unresolved. CDR3 length: 17 amino acids. V was shortened by 1 base and J by 0 bases, with 14 bases between the two germline ends. The V gene's germline CDR1 is SGHNT and CDR2 YENEEA. The chain's CDR3 is CASSLGSGQLSTDTQYF. The CDR3 DNA reads as TGTGCCAGCAGCTTAGGGTCGGGTCAGCTTAGCACAGATACGCAGTATTTT. Full variable domain (remainder filled in from reference TRBV11-3 and TRBJ2-3): EAGVVQSPRYKIIEKKQPVAFWCNPISGHNTLYWYLQNLGQGPELLIRYENEEAVDDSQLPKDRFSAERLKGVDSTLKIQPAELGDSAVYLCASSLGSGQLSTDTQYFGPGTRLTVL.

There are a few counts of this clone. This sequence joins TRBV2 and TRBJ1-1, with 8 bases aligning to TRBD1. Germline CDR1 and CDR2: SNHLY and FYNNEI. This CDR3 contains 13 residues. Trimming at V came to 7 bases and at J to 5 bases, leaving 6 bases not matched to a gene. For the CDR3, the DNA is TGTGCCAGCACTTCGGACAGGGTGACTGAAGCTTTCTTT. Encoded protein: CASTSDRVTEAFF.

The chain couples TRBV4-1 to TRBJ1-2; TRBD1 aligns across 7 bases. This CDR3 contains 14 residues. V lost 4 bases and J lost 3; bases outside the gene matches: 5. Germline CDR1 is MGHRA and CDR2 is YSYEKL. The CDR3 DNA reads as TGCGCCAGCAGCCCGGAGACAGGGTACTATGGCTACACCTTC. It codes for CASSPETGYYGYTF.

The rearrangement joins TRBV4-2 to TRBJ2-7, with D possibly matching TRBD2 (6 bases). CDR3 length: 14 residues. Per the germline V gene, CDR1 is LGHNA and CDR2 is YNFKEQ. Trimming left V 6 bases short and J 6 bases short, with 18 bases between. Written as DNA, the CDR3 is TGTGCCAGCAGTCTACTGAACCAGGGAGGCGAGCAGTACTTC. This sequence encodes CASSLLNQGGEQYF.

V and J are TRBV5-1 and TRBJ2-1; 8 nucleotides agree with TRBD2. CDR3 length: 17 amino acids. The V and J ends lost 0 bases and 4 bases, in that order; junction bases with no gene match: 9. Germline loops: CDR1 SGHRS, CDR2 YFSETQ. The CDR3 DNA is TGCGCCAGCAGCTTGGGGCCCGGGAGGGCCGGGTACAATGAGCAGTTCTTC. Protein product: CASSLGPGRAGYNEQFF.